This TCR beta chain was captured by sequencing in a study of blood T cell repertoires in COVID-19. This table comes from immunoSEQ multiplex PCR, and its TCRdb copy is limited to in-frame clones, with some not included. The repertoire includes more than 200,000 clones, 80% to 90% of them detected once, and under 3% sits in the top ten. V was cut by 7 bases and J by 0 bases, with 21 bases left in between. This CDR3 is 17 amino acids long. Germline V gene lookup returns CDR1 LNHDA and CDR2 SQIVND (reference sequence). The receptor was isolated from a middle-aged woman with active or convalescent COVID-19. The rearrangement joins TRBV19 to TRBJ1-1, with D unresolved. Sequenced input: peripheral blood. As DNA, the CDR3 is TGTGCCAGTACCCTATACCGACATGCATCCATGAACACTGAAGCTTTCTTT. Protein sequence: CASTLYRHASMNTEAFF.